This T cell receptor (beta chain) was recovered during a study of CD4 T cells in relation to SARS-CoV-2 and coronaviruses. On this clone itself: Antigen specificity is unknown.

The method was immunoSEQ multiplex PCR; TCRdb's version includes in-frame clones alone and lacks a portion of them. The data contain 30,000 to 45,000 clones, over 70% of them seen just once; the ten biggest clones take up roughly 3%. Trimming took off 0 bases at V and 6 bases at J, with 15 bases between the two ends. Germline V gene lookup returns CDR1 SGDLS and CDR2 YYNGEE. The CDR3 length is 16 residues. Sequences were obtained from memory CD4+ T cells from PBMCs, cultured in vitro. The chain couples TRBV9 to TRBJ1-4, with D possibly matching TRBD1 (6 bases). This clonotype was sampled from an adult with COVID-19. CDR3 amino acids: CASSVGWGQGYEKLFF. CDR3 bases: TGTGCCAGCAGCGTAGGTTGGGGGCAGGGTTATGAAAAACTGTTTTTT.